The subject of this entry is one T cell receptor beta chain. Method: immunoSEQ multiplex PCR; TCRdb's copy keeps in-frame clones and lacks some. The sample records a few hundred thousand clones, 85% being singletons. This sample stems from a study of blood T cell repertoires in COVID-19. Grouping used clinical history reported by participants in a survey and questionnaire. V lost 6 bases and J lost 0, with 11 bases in between. The CDR3 loop spans 14 amino acids. Germline CDR1 is MNHEY and CDR2 is SVGAGI. The rearrangement links TRBV6-5 to TRBJ2-5; D is ambiguous. The clonotype comes from a woman aged 50 to 65 who had recovered from COVID-19. Material: PBMCs or T cells enriched from blood (not recorded which). The CDR3 DNA follows: TGTGCCAGCAGATCCGCGACATACCAAGAGACCCAGTACTTC. Residues: CASRSATYQETQYF.